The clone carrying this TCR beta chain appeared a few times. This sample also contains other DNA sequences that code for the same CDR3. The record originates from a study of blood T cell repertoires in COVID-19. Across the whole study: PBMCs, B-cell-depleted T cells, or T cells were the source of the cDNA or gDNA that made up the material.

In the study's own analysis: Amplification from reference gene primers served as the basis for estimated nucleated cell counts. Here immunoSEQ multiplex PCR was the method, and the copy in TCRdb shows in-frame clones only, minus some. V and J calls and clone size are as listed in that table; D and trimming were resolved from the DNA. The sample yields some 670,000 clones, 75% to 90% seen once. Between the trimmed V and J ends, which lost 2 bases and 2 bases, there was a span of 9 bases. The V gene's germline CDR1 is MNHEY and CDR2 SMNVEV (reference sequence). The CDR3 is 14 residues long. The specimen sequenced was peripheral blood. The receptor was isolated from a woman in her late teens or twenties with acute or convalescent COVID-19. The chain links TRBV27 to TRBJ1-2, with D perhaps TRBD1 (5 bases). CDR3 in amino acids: CASSLTGSNYGYTF. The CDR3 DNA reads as TGTGCCAGCAGTTTAACAGGTTCAAACTATGGCTACACCTTC.